The 25 T cell receptor beta chains given below trace back to one sample, sequenced in a study of blood T cell repertoires in COVID-19. Profiled with immunoSEQ multiplex PCR; TCRdb holds only in-frame clones, not every one. The data hold more than 110,000 clones, with roughly 80% observed a single time. The material sequenced was PBMCs or T cells enriched from blood (not recorded which). These receptors were taken from a woman aged 18-29 years who had been exposed to COVID-19.

V usage is TRBV30 and J usage is TRBJ2-1; 12 positions agree with TRBD2. The CDR3 is 15 residues long. In germline, CDR1 is GTSNPN, CDR2 SVGIG (reference sequence). The junction had 10 bases not matched to a gene; V was cut back by 3 bases and J by 10 bases. The CDR3 loop is CAWSRSSGRASEQFF. The CDR3 nucleotides are TGTGCCTGGAGCCGGTCTAGCGGGAGGGCCTCCGAGCAGTTCTTC.

The rearrangement links TRBV6-5 to TRBJ2-7, with D tentatively TRBD2 (5 bases). V dropped 7 bases and J dropped 5 bases, with 15 bases sitting between them. Germline values: CDR1 MNHEY, CDR2 SVGAGI. This CDR3 is built from 13 residues. The CDR3 coding sequence is TGTGCCAGCACTAAGCCGGCCGGGAACGAGCAGTACTTC. Amino acids: CASTKPAGNEQYF.

V gene TRBV19 combines with J gene TRBJ2-3; tentatively, D is TRBD2 (6 bases). Germline CDR1 reads LNHDA; CDR2 reads SQIVND (reference sequence). The CDR3 spans 14 residues. V was shortened by 7 bases and J by 2 bases, with 13 bases between the two germline ends. Here the CDR3 DNA reads TGTGCCAGTAAACCTAGCGCATCCACAGATACGCAGTATTTT. Translating gives CASKPSASTDTQYF.

The chain couples TRBV9 to TRBJ2-6; a possible D gene is TRBD1 (6 bases). Germline CDR1 and CDR2: SGDLS and YYNGEE. Trimming removed 7 bases from V and 2 bases from J, with 13 bases in between. The CDR3 sequence is 15 residues long. CDR3 nucleotides: TGTGCCAGCGGAAACTCAGGGGCTGGGGCCAACGTCCTGACTTTC. It translates to CASGNSGAGANVLTF.

The chain links TRBV5-1 to TRBJ1-2, with 7 bases lining up with TRBD1. The J segment lost 6 bases and the V segment lost 9 bases, leaving 11 bases of the junction unmatched. The germline CDR1 and CDR2 sequences are SGHRS and YFSETQ. The CDR3 runs 13 residues. CDR3 nucleotides: TGCGCCACCTCGTACAGGGGCGGCGATGGCTACACCTTC. This translates into CATSYRGGDGYTF.

V usage is TRBV29-1 and J usage is TRBJ2-3; 7 nucleotides agree with TRBD1. The CDR3 is 14 residues long. Germline V lookup: CDR1 SQVTM, CDR2 ANQGSEA. The V segment lost 5 bases and the J segment 2 bases; nucleotides outside the gene matches: 7. Here the CDR3 reads CSVLNRGPTDTQYF. Written as DNA, the CDR3 is TGCAGCGTTCTTAACAGGGGTCCCACAGATACGCAGTATTTT.

V and J are TRBV28 and TRBJ1-1; TRBD1 matches at 9 bases. The germline CDR1 and CDR2 sequences are MDHEN and SYDVKM. J gave up 6 bases and V 2 bases, and 10 bases lay outside the gene matches. The CDR3 length is 16 residues. CDR3 residues: CASSLHGTGSGSEAFF. The CDR3 region has the DNA TGTGCCAGCAGTTTACATGGGACAGGGAGCGGGTCTGAAGCTTTCTTT.

V gene TRBV6-1 combines with J gene TRBJ2-7; TRBD1 matches at 8 bases. The CDR3 has 14 residues. The ends lost 3 bases at V and 3 bases at J; junction bases unmatched: 4. Germline loops: CDR1 MNHNS, CDR2 SASEGT. CDR3 protein: CASSDPQGGYEQYF. In nucleotides, the CDR3 is TGTGCCAGCAGTGACCCACAGGGGGGCTACGAGCAGTACTTC.

The V gene is TRBV28, the J gene TRBJ2-1; D is perhaps TRBD2 (6 bases). Trimming took off 4 bases at V and 5 bases at J, with 30 bases between the two ends. The CDR3 loop spans 20 amino acids. Germline values: CDR1 MDHEN, CDR2 SYDVKM. Written as DNA, the CDR3 is TGTGCCAGCAGTTCGTCTTGGGGGGTGGGTTCCGACTGGGATGACAATGAGCAGTTCTTC. It specifies CASSSSWGVGSDWDDNEQFF.

The V gene is TRBV19, the J gene TRBJ1-6, with TRBD1 matching over 8 bases. Trimming removed 5 bases from V and 10 bases from J; junction bases left unmatched: 13. The CDR3 contains 16 residues. Germline CDR1 reads LNHDA; CDR2 reads SQIVND (reference sequence). CDR3: CASSSSRQGSGSPLHF. The CDR3, as DNA: TGTGCCAGTAGTTCGTCTCGACAGGGGTCCGGATCACCCCTCCACTTT. The whole variable domain, filled in from reference TRBV19 and TRBJ1-6, reads DGGITQSPKYLFRKEGQNVTLSCEQNLNHDAMYWYRQDPGQGLRLIYYSQIVNDFQKGDIAEGYSVSREKKESFPLTVTSAQKNPTAFYLCASSSSRQGSGSPLHFGNGTRLTVT.

V usage is TRBV5-1 and J usage is TRBJ2-3, with 11 bases matching TRBD2. This CDR3 spans 16 amino acids. V lost 0 bases and J lost 0; bases outside the gene matches: 0. The germline CDR1 and CDR2 sequences are SGHRS and YFSETQ. This CDR3 is CASSLGTSGSTDTQYF. DNA of the CDR3: TGCGCCAGCAGCTTGGGGACTAGCGGGAGCACAGATACGCAGTATTTT.

DNA of the CDR3: TGTGCCAGCAGCTCGTTCCAGGGTTTCGCAGATACGCAGTATTTT. It yields the protein CASSSFQGFADTQYF. This chain uses TRBV7-9 with TRBJ2-3, with D maybe TRBD1 (5 bases). V lost 4 bases and J 4 bases, leaving 15 bases between the germline ends. This CDR3 has 15 residues. CDR1 and CDR2 from the germline V gene are SEHNR and FQNEAQ (reference sequence).

The chain employs TRBV7-9 and TRBJ1-6; weak D call: TRBD1 (5 bases). Between the trimmed V and J ends, which lost 5 bases and 1 base, there was a span of 9 bases. In germline, CDR1 is SEHNR, CDR2 FQNEAQ (reference sequence). The CDR3 runs 15 residues. Here the CDR3 DNA reads TGTGCCAGCAGCCCAGGGCAGTCCTATAATTCACCCCTCCACTTT. Translated, it gives CASSPGQSYNSPLHF. Looking up the rest from reference TRBV7-9 and TRBJ1-6 gives the full variable domain: DTGVSQNPRHKITKRGQNVTFRCDPISEHNRLYWYRQTLGQGPEFLTYFQNEAQLEKSRLLSDRFSAERPKGSFSTLEIQRTEQGDSAMYLCASSPGQSYNSPLHFGNGTRLTVT.

The chain couples TRBV11-3 to TRBJ2-3; 8 bases map to TRBD1. With V trimmed by 3 bases and J by 5 bases, 7 bases remained unmatched. The CDR3 is made up of 15 amino acids. Germline V gives CDR1 SGHNT, CDR2 YENEEA. The CDR3 DNA is TGTGCCAGCAGCTTTCGGACAGGGCAAGGAGATACGCAGTATTTT. This sequence encodes CASSFRTGQGDTQYF.

This clone was counted ten times or more. This chain joins TRBV10-3 and TRBJ2-5; possibly TRBD1 for D (6 bases). V lost 3 bases to trimming and J lost 1 base, with 15 bases between them. The CDR3 has 16 residues. The V gene's germline CDR1 is ENHRY and CDR2 SYGVKD. For the CDR3, the DNA is TGTGCCATCAGTGAACAAACAGGGTCCCTCCAAGAGACCCAGTACTTC. Its protein is CAISEQTGSLQETQYF.

The CDR3: CASSQESQGLDEKLFF. The DNA for the CDR3 is TGCGCCAGCAGCCAAGAATCCCAGGGTCTAGATGAAAAACTGTTTTTT. This chain connects TRBV4-1 to TRBJ1-4, with D possibly TRBD1 on 5 matching bases. This CDR3 is 16 amino acids long. The V end lost 0 bases, the J end lost 6 bases, and 14 bases lay between the germline ends. CDR1 and CDR2 from the germline V gene are MGHRA and YSYEKL.

The V call is TRBV6-5, the J call TRBJ2-7, with 9 bases matching TRBD1. Germline values: CDR1 MNHEY, CDR2 SVGAGI. This CDR3 contains 13 residues. Trimming cost V 8 bases and J 5 bases; bases outside gene matches: 7. Written as DNA, the CDR3 is TGTGCCAGCCTCGGGACAGGGCTCCACGAGCAGTACTTC. Translation gives CASLGTGLHEQYF.

The J gene is TRBJ1-2, the V gene TRBV28; 9 bases fit TRBD1. With 7 bases clipped from V and 7 bases from J, the junction kept 19 bases outside the gene matches. Germline values: CDR1 MDHEN, CDR2 SYDVKM. CDR3 length: 17 amino acids. In DNA form, the CDR3 reads TGTGCCAGCACTCGACCGGGACAGGGAGTGGCACGGGGTGGCTACACCTTC. Amino acid sequence: CASTRPGQGVARGGYTF.

The chain combines TRBV6-6 with TRBJ1-5; D perhaps matches TRBD1 (5 bases). The CDR3 has 15 amino acids. CDR1 and CDR2 (germline): MNHNY, SVGAGI (reference sequence). V was cut by 7 bases and J by 4 bases, with 17 bases left in between. The CDR3 DNA reads as TGTGCCAGCACCCGGGACTCCCTGGGGAATCAGCCCCAGCATTTT. Translated: CASTRDSLGNQPQHF.

The rearrangement joins TRBV24-1 to TRBJ1-1; TRBD1 might be the D (5 bases). V was pared by 5 bases and J by 0 bases, with 18 bases between. CDR3 length equals 17 residues. Germline V gene lookup returns CDR1 KGHDR and CDR2 SFDVKD. CDR3 DNA sequence: TGTGCCACCAGTGTTCGACGACAGCAACCGATGAACACTGAAGCTTTCTTT. Translation gives CATSVRRQQPMNTEAFF.

The chain carries TRBV11-3 and TRBJ2-7, with 7 bases that match TRBD1. This CDR3 region has 13 residues. Trimming removed 1 base from V and 5 bases from J; junction bases left unmatched: 2. Germline V CDR1 and CDR2: SGHNT, YENEEA. Here the CDR3 DNA reads TGTGCCAGCAGCTTAGGACAGGGAGACGAGCAGTACTTC. It is translated as CASSLGQGDEQYF.

This chain connects TRBV18 to TRBJ2-7, with 8 bases matching TRBD1. The CDR3 spans 14 residues. The V segment lost 1 base and the J segment 6 bases; nucleotides outside the gene matches: 5. Germline V lookup: CDR1 KGHSH, CDR2 LQKENI. CDR3 DNA sequence: TGTGCCAGCTCACCACGGACAGGGTATGCCGAGCAGTACTTC. Translated, it gives CASSPRTGYAEQYF. Based on the CDR3 plus reference TRBV18 and TRBJ2-7, the full variable domain is NAGVMQNPRHLVRRRGQEARLRCSPMKGHSHVYWYRQLPEEGLKFMVYLQKENIIDESGMPKERFSAEFPKEGPSILRIQQVVRGDSAAYFCASSPRTGYAEQYFGPGTRLTVT.

The gene calls are TRBV10-3 and TRBJ2-5, with TRBD2 as a possible D gene (6 bases). Germline V gene lookup returns CDR1 ENHRY and CDR2 SYGVKD. This CDR3 contains 14 residues. Deletions cut 0 bases from V and 5 bases from J, with 10 bases between. This CDR3 reads CAISESGGQETQYF. CDR3 in DNA: TGTGCCATCAGTGAGTCCGGGGGTCAGGAGACCCAGTACTTC.

This clone has only a few counts. The chain has TRBV2 and TRBJ2-6; 8 bases fit TRBD1. From germline, CDR1 is SNHLY and CDR2 FYNNEI. This CDR3 has 17 amino acids. The junction had 8 bases not matched to a gene; V was cut back by 3 bases and J by 4 bases. The CDR3 sequence is CASSDTDRVAGANVLTF. The DNA of the CDR3 is TGTGCCAGCAGTGACACGGACAGGGTAGCAGGGGCCAACGTCCTGACTTTC. Combining the CDR3 with reference TRBV2 and TRBJ2-6 gives the whole variable domain EPEVTQTPSHQVTQMGQEVILRCVPISNHLYFYWYRQILGQKVEFLVSFYNNEISEKSEIFDDQFSVERPDGSNFTLKIRSTKLEDSAMYFCASSDTDRVAGANVLTFGAGSRLTVL.

V gene TRBV27 combines with J gene TRBJ1-1, with 8 positions matching TRBD1. Germline V gives CDR1 MNHEY, CDR2 SMNVEV (reference sequence). V trimming: 6 bases; J trimming: 0 bases; junction bases outside the gene matches: 6. There are 15 residues in the CDR3. In DNA form, the CDR3 reads TGTGCCAGCAGGCCTACAGGGGGGATGAACACTGAAGCTTTCTTT. Translating gives CASRPTGGMNTEAFF.